The 28 T cell receptor beta chains reported below all come from one sample, sequenced in a study of graft-versus-host responses after intestinal transplantation. This table comes from immunoSEQ multiplex PCR, and its TCRdb copy is limited to in-frame clones, with some not included. The sample shows approximately 24,000 clones, roughly nine tenths of them seen only once. Material: PBMCs, obtained approximately 38 days after intestinal transplant. All receptors come from a human patient who received an intestinal transplant, so some T cells may come from the graft donor.

Comments on this clone: Other DNA sequences in the sample encode the same CDR3. V gene TRBV11-2 combines with J gene TRBJ2-7; D is ambiguous. The CDR3 is made up of 15 amino acids. V was trimmed by 0 bases and J by 1 base, leaving 10 bases between them. In germline, CDR1 is SGHAT, CDR2 FQNNGV. CDR3 sequence: CASSLETHESYEQYF. The CDR3 DNA reads as TGTGCCAGCAGCTTAGAGACTCACGAGTCCTACGAGCAGTACTTC.

The V call is TRBV11-2, the J call TRBJ2-2; D ambiguous. The CDR3 runs to 15 residues. Germline CDR1 reads SGHAT; CDR2 reads FQNNGV. Between the trimmed V and J ends, which lost 0 bases and 4 bases, there was a span of 9 bases. CDR3 sequence (DNA): TGTGCCAGCAGCTTAGAGGTCTACCCCACCGGGGAGCTGTTTTTT. This translates into CASSLEVYPTGELFF.

The chain recombines TRBV11-2 with TRBJ2-3; unclear D gene. This CDR3 is 15 amino acids long. Trimming took off 0 bases at V and 2 bases at J, with 9 bases between the two ends. CDR1 SGHAT and CDR2 FQNNGV come from the germline V gene. The CDR3 DNA reads as TGTGCCAGCAGCTTAGATCCTAAAAACACAGATACGCAGTATTTT. Its translation is CASSLDPKNTDTQYF.

This clone was seen only once. The rearrangement joins TRBV2 to TRBJ1-1; D is unclear. V gave up 3 bases and J gave up 0 bases, with 8 bases separating them. CDR1 and CDR2 from the germline V gene are SNHLY and FYNNEI. The CDR3 sequence is 14 residues long. For the CDR3, the DNA is TGTGCCAGCAGTGACGGAACCATGAACACTGAAGCTTTCTTT. Translation gives CASSDGTMNTEAFF.

The CDR3 spells CASSLGLAGVETQYF. The DNA for the CDR3 is TGTGCCAGCAGCTTAGGACTAGCGGGAGTAGAGACCCAGTACTTC. This chain connects TRBV7-9 to TRBJ2-5; 12 bases match TRBD2. Germline lookup yields CDR1 SEHNR and CDR2 FQNEAQ (reference sequence). The junction had 1 base not matched to a gene; V was cut back by 1 base and J by 4 bases. There are 15 residues in the CDR3.

The chain recombines TRBV7-9 with TRBJ2-1; 11 bases fit TRBD2. The V gene's germline CDR1 is SEHNR and CDR2 FQNEAQ (reference sequence). The CDR3 sequence is 17 residues long. Losses at the gene ends were 2 bases for V and 7 bases for J; bases not matched to a gene: 10. The CDR3 DNA sequence: TGTGCCAGCAGCTTAATCCTACTAGCGGGAGAAGGAAATGAGCAGTTCTTC. It translates to CASSLILLAGEGNEQFF.

A single count supports this clone. The gene calls are TRBV2 and TRBJ2-7; TRBD1 matches 7 bases. V shed 5 bases and J 0 bases; nucleotides not matched to a gene: 10. This CDR3 is 16 amino acids long. CDR1 is SNHLY, CDR2 FYNNEI, per germline. The CDR3 DNA reads as TGTGCCAGCAGTTCCCGATCCGGGACAGCCTCCTACGAGCAGTACTTC. Encoded protein: CASSSRSGTASYEQYF.

The chain carries TRBV14 and TRBJ2-7; TRBD2 agrees at 7 bases. The CDR3 consists of 15 residues. Germline V gene sequence: CDR1 SGHDN, CDR2 FVKESK. Trimming at V came to 1 base and at J to 4 bases, leaving 7 bases not matched to a gene. The CDR3 loop reads CASSQVIAGIYEQYF. DNA for the CDR3: TGTGCCAGCAGCCAAGTAATAGCGGGCATTTACGAGCAGTACTTC. Full variable domain (missing parts from reference TRBV14 and TRBJ2-7): EAGVTQFPSHSVIEKGQTVTLRCDPISGHDNLYWYRRVMGKEIKFLLHFVKESKQDESGMPNNRFLAERTGGTYSTLKVQPAELEDSGVYFCASSQVIAGIYEQYFGPGTRLTVT.

This clone was counted only a few times. This chain joins TRBV5-4 and TRBJ2-5, with D unclear. The CDR3 spans 13 residues. Trimming removed 4 bases at V and 5 bases at J, with 12 bases between. CDR1 and CDR2 from the germline V gene are SGHNT and YYREEE (reference sequence). The CDR3 DNA follows: TGTGCCAGCAGCCAGATGGGGTTCGAGACCCAGTACTTC. Translation: CASSQMGFETQYF.

This rearrangement joins TRBV13 to TRBJ2-5, with D possibly being TRBD2 (5 bases). The DNA end is more similar to TRBJ2-7, so the J call may be wrong. Germline loops: CDR1 PRHDT, CDR2 FYEKMQ (reference sequence). The CDR3 covers 13 residues. The CDR3 bases are TGTGCCAGCAGCCCCTTACTAGACTACGAGCAGTACTTC. Translating it yields CASSPLLDYEQYF.

The J gene is TRBJ2-1, the V gene TRBV6-6, with a possible D match to TRBD2 (6 bases). V was cut by 6 bases and J by 10 bases, with 16 bases left in between. Germline V gene sequence: CDR1 MNHNY, CDR2 SVGAGI (reference sequence). The CDR3 loop spans 13 amino acids. CDR3 loop: CASSNQPRGEQFF. In DNA form, the CDR3 reads TGTGCCAGCAGCAATCAACCCCGGGGGGAGCAGTTCTTC.

This clone was counted a few times. This sequence joins TRBV21-1 and TRBJ1-1; the DNA was not used to check the table's D call, TRBD1. TRBV21-1 is described as a pseudogene. The CDR3 loop spans 14 amino acids. The DNA for the CDR3 is TGTGCCAGCAGCCCACAGGACAGGAACACTGAAGCTTTCTTT. Translated, it gives CASSPQDRNTEAFF.

CDR3 DNA: TGTGCCAGCAGTTTATGGTCAGGCGACGATTACTACGAGCAGTACTTC. It specifies CASSLWSGDDYYEQYF. The V and J genes are TRBV27 and TRBJ2-7, with unresolved D. Trimming cost V 1 base and J 3 bases, with 16 bases left between them. Germline CDR1 MNHEY, CDR2 SMNVEV (reference sequence). The CDR3 is 16 residues long.

DNA of the CDR3: TGTGCCAGCAGTGAAGTAGAACCGACAGGGATCGCCACTGAAGCTTTCTTT. This encodes CASSEVEPTGIATEAFF. The chain uses TRBV2 and TRBJ1-1; 7 bases map to TRBD1. J lost 4 bases, V lost 1 base, and 12 bases had no gene match. The germline gives CDR1 SNHLY, CDR2 FYNNEI. The CDR3 spans 17 residues.

The V call is TRBV5-5, the J call TRBJ1-5; D call uncertain. The CDR3 sequence is 13 residues long. Germline V lookup: CDR1 SGHKS, CDR2 YYEKEE (reference sequence). V lost 0 bases, J lost 6 bases, and 7 bases lay in between. The CDR3 nucleotides read TGTGCCAGCAGCTTGGTCCCAGGTCAGCCCCAGCATTTT. Its protein is CASSLVPGQPQHF.

In this sample, this clone turned up a few times. The rearrangement links TRBV7-9 to TRBJ2-1; no reliable D call. V was shortened by 3 bases and J by 2 bases, with 2 bases between the two germline ends. Germline V lookup: CDR1 SEHNR, CDR2 FQNEAQ (reference sequence). CDR3 size: 12 residues. CDR3 region: CASSFPYNEQFF. The CDR3 coding sequence is TGTGCCAGCAGCTTCCCCTACAATGAGCAGTTCTTC.

The V call is TRBV2, the J call TRBJ1-1, with D maybe TRBD1 (5 bases). Germline assignment: CDR1 SNHLY and CDR2 FYNNEI. The CDR3 totals 13 residues. Trimming shortened V by 11 bases and J by 6 bases, and 19 bases separated the two germline ends. In DNA, the CDR3 is TGTGCCGTCCAATGGGGGGAGGGCGCTGAAGCTTTCTTT. Translation: CAVQWGEGAEAFF.

The J gene is TRBJ1-2, the V gene TRBV7-2; 11 positions agree with TRBD1. The V and J ends lost 1 base and 4 bases, in that order; junction bases with no gene match: 5. The CDR3 extends over 16 amino acids. CDR1 is SGHTA, CDR2 FQGNSA, per germline. CDR3: CASSLVLGTGGYGYTF. CDR3 sequence (DNA): TGTGCCAGCAGCTTAGTCTTGGGGACAGGGGGCTATGGCTACACCTTC.

J is TRBJ2-1 and V is TRBV19, with 8 bases fitting TRBD2. The CDR3 sequence is 15 residues long. Germline V CDR1 and CDR2: LNHDA, SQIVND (reference sequence). Trimming took 1 base from V and 2 from J; bases not matched to a gene: 1. The CDR3 DNA reads as TGTGCCAGTAGTATAGCGGGAGGGACCTACAATGAGCAGTTCTTC. It yields the protein CASSIAGGTYNEQFF.

This chain connects TRBV5-4 to TRBJ1-1; 9 nucleotides agree with TRBD1. Germline CDR1 and CDR2: SGHNT and YYREEE (reference sequence). The J segment lost 0 bases and the V segment lost 5 bases, leaving 11 bases of the junction unmatched. This CDR3 has 17 amino acids. CDR3 sequence reads: CASRVNRGRRLNTEAFF. The CDR3, as DNA: TGTGCCAGCAGGGTCAACAGGGGGCGTAGGTTGAACACTGAAGCTTTCTTT.

This sequence joins TRBV4-1 and TRBJ2-5; TRBD2 matches at 9 bases. V was clipped by 2 bases and J by 5 bases; unmatched bases: 15. Germline assignment: CDR1 MGHRA and CDR2 YSYEKL. The CDR3 covers 18 residues. CDR3 in DNA: TGCGCCAGCAGCCAATTCGGCGGAGTAGCGGGAGTCTTCGAGACCCAGTACTTC. Amino acid sequence: CASSQFGGVAGVFETQYF.

V usage is TRBV7-9 and J usage is TRBJ2-2; D remains ambiguous. Germline V gives CDR1 SEHNR, CDR2 FQNEAQ (reference sequence). V lost 4 bases and J 2 bases, leaving 23 bases between the germline ends. The CDR3 totals 19 residues. CDR3 in DNA: TGTGCCAGCAGCTCAACAATCTATCGACTTCGCCTTAACACCGGGGAGCTGTTTTTT. Translated: CASSSTIYRLRLNTGELFF. The full variable domain, with the rest looked up from reference TRBV7-9 and TRBJ2-2, is DTGVSQNPRHKITKRGQNVTFRCDPISEHNRLYWYRQTLGQGPEFLTYFQNEAQLEKSRLLSDRFSAERPKGSFSTLEIQRTEQGDSAMYLCASSSTIYRLRLNTGELFFGEGSRLTVL.

Here the CDR3 reads CASSPWDGNTIYF. CDR3 nucleotides: TGTGCCAGCAGCCCCTGGGACGGAAACACCATATATTTT. V and J are TRBV28 and TRBJ1-3; tentatively, D is TRBD1 (5 bases). This CDR3 is 13 amino acids long. V shed 6 bases and J shed 4 bases, with 10 bases lying between them. Germline CDR1 and CDR2: MDHEN and SYDVKM.

V gene TRBV27 combines with J gene TRBJ2-1; 10 bases are a match to TRBD1. Germline CDR1 reads MNHEY; CDR2 reads SMNVEV (reference sequence). This CDR3 comprises 17 residues. With V trimmed by 4 bases and J by 4 bases, 10 bases remained unmatched. In DNA, the CDR3 is TGTGCCAGCAGTTCTACCGCCGGGACAGGGGCATACAATGAGCAGTTCTTC. It codes for CASSSTAGTGAYNEQFF.

The J gene is TRBJ1-1, the V gene TRBV6-6; D unclear. CDR1 and CDR2 from the germline V gene are MNHNY and SVGAGI (reference sequence). V lost 2 bases to trimming and J lost 8 bases, with 9 bases between them. The CDR3 is 12 residues long. The CDR3 protein is CASSYGHREAFF. DNA for the CDR3: TGTGCCAGCAGTTACGGTCACCGAGAAGCTTTCTTT.

The CDR3 DNA follows: TGTGCCACCAGCAGAGATTGGGGGGGGCACTTCTACGAGCAGTACTTC. It codes for CATSRDWGGHFYEQYF. The V call is TRBV15, the J call TRBJ2-7, with a tentative D call TRBD2 (7 bases). Germline V gene sequence: CDR1 LNHNV, CDR2 YYDKDF (reference sequence). Deletions cut 0 bases from V and 3 bases from J, with 15 bases between. This CDR3 contains 16 residues.

V gene TRBV27 combines with J gene TRBJ1-5; D unclear. The germline V gene has CDR1 MNHEY and CDR2 SMNVEV (reference sequence). V lost 5 bases to trimming and J lost 5 bases, with 10 bases between them. CDR3 length: 13 residues. The CDR3 region has the DNA TGTGCCAGCAGTACCCAAGGGCATCAGCCCCAGCATTTT. Residues: CASSTQGHQPQHF.

The table lists this clone with a count of one. The chain joins TRBV4-1 to TRBJ2-7; tentatively, D is TRBD2 (5 bases). Between the trimmed V and J ends, which lost 4 bases and 0 bases, there was a span of 13 bases. CDR1 is MGHRA, CDR2 YSYEKL, per germline. CDR3 length equals 15 residues. The CDR3 here is CASSLLSGASYEQYF. In nucleotides, the CDR3 is TGCGCCAGCAGCCTCCTCAGCGGCGCCTCCTACGAGCAGTACTTC.